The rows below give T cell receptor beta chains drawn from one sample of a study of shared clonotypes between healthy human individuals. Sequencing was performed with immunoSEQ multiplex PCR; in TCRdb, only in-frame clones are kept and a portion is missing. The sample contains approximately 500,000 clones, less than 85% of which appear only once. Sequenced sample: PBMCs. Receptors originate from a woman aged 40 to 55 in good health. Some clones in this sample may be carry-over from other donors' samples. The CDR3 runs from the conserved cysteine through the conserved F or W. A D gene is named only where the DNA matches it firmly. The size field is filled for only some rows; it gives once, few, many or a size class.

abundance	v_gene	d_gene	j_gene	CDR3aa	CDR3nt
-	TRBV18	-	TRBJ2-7	CASSPSTGWGYEQYF	TGTGCCAGCTCACCTTCGACAGGCTGGGGCTACGAGCAGTACTTC
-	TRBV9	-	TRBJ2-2	CASSGVGRTGELFF	TGTGCCAGCAGCGGGGTGGGTAGGACCGGGGAGCTGTTTTTT
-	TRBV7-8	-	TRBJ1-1	CASSSDRQKDEAFF	TGTGCCAGCAGCTCCGACAGGCAAAAGGATGAAGCTTTCTTT
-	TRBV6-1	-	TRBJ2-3	CASSELPQGQADTQYF	TGTGCCAGCAGTGAACTCCCCCAGGGGCAAGCTGATACGCAGTATTTT
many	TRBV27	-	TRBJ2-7	CASGDYEQYF	TGTGCCAGCGGGGATTACGAGCAGTACTTC
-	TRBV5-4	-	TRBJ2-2	CASSLPDVGTGELFF	TGTGCCAGCAGCCTGCCGGATGTGGGGACCGGGGAGCTGTTTTTT
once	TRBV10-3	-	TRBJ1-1	CAISVTENTEAFF	TGTGCCATCAGTGTGACGGAGAACACTGAAGCTTTCTTT
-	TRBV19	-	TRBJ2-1	CASSTREEDNEQFF	TGTGCCAGTAGTACAAGGGAGGAAGACAATGAGCAGTTCTTC
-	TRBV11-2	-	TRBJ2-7	CASSLDWTPYEQYF	TGTGCCAGCAGCTTAGATTGGACACCCTACGAGCAGTACTTC
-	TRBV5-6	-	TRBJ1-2	CASSTRGWGYTF	TGTGCCAGCAGCACCAGGGGCTGGGGCTACACCTTC
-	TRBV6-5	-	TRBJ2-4	CASSRDQNIQYF	TGTGCCAGCAGTCGGGACCAAAACATTCAGTACTTC
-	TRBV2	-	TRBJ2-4	CASSEQLPTGTLAKNIQYF	TGTGCCAGCAGTGAGCAGTTGCCGACTGGGACTCTAGCCAAAAACATTCAGTACTTC
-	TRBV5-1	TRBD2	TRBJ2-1	CASSSTGTSNPDNEQFF	TGCGCCAGCAGCTCTACCGGGACTAGCAACCCGGACAATGAGCAGTTCTTC
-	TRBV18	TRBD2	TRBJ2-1	CASSPLGLAGGSEQFF	TGTGCCAGCTCACCACTCGGACTAGCGGGAGGTAGTGAGCAGTTCTTC
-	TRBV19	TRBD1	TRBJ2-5	CASSLMGTGGPETQYF	TGTGCCAGTAGCCTAATGGGGACAGGGGGTCCGGAGACCCAGTACTTC
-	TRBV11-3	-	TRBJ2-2	CASSSRGPDTGELFF	TGTGCCAGCAGTTCTCGGGGGCCGGACACCGGGGAGCTGTTTTTT
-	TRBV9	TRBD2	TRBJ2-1	CASSAGGRVNNEQFF	TGTGCCAGCAGCGCAGGCGGGAGGGTTAACAATGAGCAGTTCTTC
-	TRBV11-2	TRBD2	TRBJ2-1	CASSLGLAGPGGEQFF	TGTGCCAGCAGCTTGGGACTAGCGGGGCCCGGAGGGGAGCAGTTCTTC
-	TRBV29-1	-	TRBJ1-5	CSVAGVGNQPQHF	TGCAGCGTTGCAGGGGTTGGCAATCAGCCCCAGCATTTT
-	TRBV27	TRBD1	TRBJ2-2	CASRMTGGLSGGELFF	TGTGCCAGCAGGATGACAGGGGGTCTCTCTGGCGGGGAGCTGTTTTTT
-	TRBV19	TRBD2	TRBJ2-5	CASSRAGTSGETQYF	TGTGCCAGTAGTAGGGCCGGGACTAGCGGAGAGACCCAGTACTTC
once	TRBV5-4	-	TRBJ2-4	CASSLEQQNIQYF	TGTGCCAGCAGCTTAGAACAGCAAAACATTCAGTACTTC
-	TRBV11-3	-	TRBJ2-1	CASSLEGGLHNEQFF	TGTGCCAGCAGCTTAGAGGGGGGGCTACACAATGAGCAGTTCTTC
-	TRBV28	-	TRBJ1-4	CASSSKQITGHGPRGEKLFF	TGTGCCAGCAGTTCAAAACAAATTACAGGTCACGGGCCACGGGGTGAAAAACTGTTTTTT
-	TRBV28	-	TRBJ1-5	CASSKQVAPQHF	TGTGCCAGCAGTAAACAGGTCGCGCCCCAGCATTTT
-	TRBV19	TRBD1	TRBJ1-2	CASSPTGEDYGYTF	TGTGCCAGTAGTCCCACAGGGGAAGACTATGGCTACACCTTC
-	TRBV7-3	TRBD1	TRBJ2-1	CASSLTRDRGYNEQFF	TGTGCCAGCAGCTTAACCCGGGACAGGGGTTACAATGAGCAGTTCTTC